The 32 T cell receptor beta chains given below trace back to one sample, sequenced in a study of blood T cell repertoires in COVID-19. The repertoire was sequenced with immunoSEQ multiplex PCR; TCRdb's copy has only in-frame clones and lacks some. Here the sample spans over 350,000 clones, more than 85% being singletons. Sequenced: peripheral blood. These receptor sequences come from a woman in her 30s with acute or convalescent COVID-19.

The CDR3, as DNA: TGTGCCAGTAGTATACGGACAAACACTGAAGCTTTCTTT. As protein: CASSIRTNTEAFF. The chain couples TRBV19 to TRBJ1-1; possibly TRBD1 for D (5 bases). V lost 2 bases, J lost 2 bases, and 6 bases lay in between. From germline, CDR1 is LNHDA and CDR2 SQIVND (reference sequence). This CDR3 region has 13 residues.

This chain joins TRBV7-9 and TRBJ2-2; a possible D gene is TRBD1 (6 bases). The CDR3 is 15 amino acids. V was shortened by 3 bases and J by 3 bases, with 11 bases between the two germline ends. Germline V gene sequence: CDR1 SEHNR, CDR2 FQNEAQ (reference sequence). CDR3: CASSFRGGDTGELFF. The CDR3 nucleotides read TGTGCCAGCAGCTTCAGAGGGGGAGACACCGGGGAGCTGTTTTTT.

This sequence joins TRBV3-1 (or the pseudogene TRBV3-2) and TRBJ2-6; D remains ambiguous. Germline V CDR1 and CDR2: LGHDT, YNNKEL (reference sequence). The length of the CDR3 is 16 residues. Between the trimmed V and J ends, which lost 4 bases and 0 bases, there was a span of 10 bases. The CDR3 DNA reads as TGTGCCAGCAGCCTCCCCAGCGTCTCTGGGGCCAACGTCCTGACTTTC. This sequence encodes CASSLPSVSGANVLTF.

V gene TRBV10-3 combines with J gene TRBJ2-3; no definite D call. The V gene lost 1 base and the J gene lost 4 bases, with 6 bases spanning the gap. The germline gives CDR1 ENHRY, CDR2 SYGVKD. The CDR3 is 13 amino acids. This chain's CDR3 is CAISEFDSDTQYF. Here the CDR3 DNA reads TGTGCCATCAGTGAGTTTGACTCAGATACGCAGTATTTT.

The chain links TRBV18 to TRBJ1-5, with D tentatively TRBD1 (5 bases). The CDR3 length is 16 residues. CDR1 KGHSH and CDR2 LQKENI come from the germline V gene. V lost 2 bases, J lost 5 bases, and 16 bases lay in between. The CDR3 DNA is TGTGCCAGCTCACCAGAGGCAGGGTGGGCGGATCAGCCCCAGCATTTT. This sequence encodes CASSPEAGWADQPQHF.

Written as DNA, the CDR3 is TGTGCCAGCACACAGGGGCCGGGGGAGCAGTACTTC. It encodes CASTQGPGEQYF. V gene TRBV5-5 combines with J gene TRBJ2-7; 7 bases agree with TRBD1. This CDR3 is built from 12 residues. Trimming removed 6 bases from V and 7 bases from J; junction bases left unmatched: 7. The germline gives CDR1 SGHKS, CDR2 YYEKEE (reference sequence). Using reference TRBV5-5 and TRBJ2-7 for the parts outside the CDR3, the full variable domain is DAGVTQSPTHLIKTRGQQVTLRCSPISGHKSVSWYQQVLGQGPQFIFQYYEKEERGRGNFPDRFSARQFPNYSSELNVNALLLGDSALYLCASTQGPGEQYFGPGTRLTVT.

This chain connects TRBV3-1 (or the pseudogene TRBV3-2) to TRBJ2-3; the D gene is possibly TRBD2 (5 bases). Germline V lookup: CDR1 LGHDT, CDR2 YNNKEL (reference sequence). The CDR3 is 17 amino acids. Trimming cost V 0 bases and J 3 bases, with 16 bases left between them. Here the CDR3 reads CASSQDRVGWETDTQYF. DNA for the CDR3: TGTGCCAGCAGCCAAGATCGGGTGGGCTGGGAGACAGATACGCAGTATTTT.

This clone occurred once. V gene TRBV6-5 combines with J gene TRBJ1-4; possibly TRBD1 for D (6 bases). CDR1 MNHEY and CDR2 SVGAGI come from the germline V gene. The CDR3 loop spans 14 amino acids. The V end was cut by 2 bases, the J end by 4 bases, with 8 bases between. In nucleotides, the CDR3 is TGTGCCAGCAGTTACAGGGGGTTTAATGAAAAACTGTTTTTT. It codes for CASSYRGFNEKLFF.

This clone has only one observation. The V and J genes are TRBV7-2 and TRBJ2-7; TRBD1 agrees at 10 bases. The V gene end was trimmed by 5 bases and the J gene end by 3 bases; junction bases not matched to a gene: 4. The CDR3 sequence is 14 residues long. Per the germline V gene, CDR1 is SGHTA and CDR2 is FQGNSA. The chain's CDR3 is CASSPWDRGYEQYF. CDR3 sequence (DNA): TGTGCCAGCAGCCCGTGGGACAGGGGCTACGAGCAGTACTTC.

This clone was observed once. The chain recombines TRBV10-3 with TRBJ1-4; tentative D call: TRBD1 (6 bases). The CDR3 has 16 amino acids. Trimming cost V 6 bases and J 5 bases, with 19 bases left between them. The germline CDR1 and CDR2 sequences are ENHRY and SYGVKD. The CDR3 region is CAIREQGSLFNEKLFF. CDR3 nucleotide sequence: TGTGCCATCAGAGAACAGGGATCTTTGTTCAATGAAAAACTGTTTTTT.

The chain carries TRBV30 and TRBJ1-2; TRBD1 might be the D (6 bases). Germline V CDR1 and CDR2: GTSNPN, SVGIG (reference sequence). CDR3 size: 13 residues. The V end lost 1 base, the J end lost 5 bases, and 11 bases lay between the germline ends. CDR3 sequence: CAWSAGTLYGYTF. The CDR3 DNA follows: TGTGCCTGGAGTGCCGGGACACTTTATGGCTACACCTTC.

This chain uses TRBV7-2 with TRBJ1-2, with D perhaps TRBD1 (6 bases). Germline V CDR1 and CDR2: SGHTA, FQGNSA. The ends were cut back, 5 bases at V and 7 bases at J, with 20 bases in the middle. The CDR3 sequence is 15 residues long. CDR3 sequence reads: CASSPSRGSRGGYTF. Here the CDR3 DNA reads TGTGCCAGCAGCCCTAGTAGAGGTTCCAGGGGTGGCTACACCTTC.

The J gene is TRBJ2-1, the V gene TRBV4-1, with TRBD2 matching 13 bases. This CDR3 comprises 16 residues. Germline CDR1 and CDR2: MGHRA and YSYEKL. The V segment lost 3 bases and the J segment 2 bases; nucleotides outside the gene matches: 1. The CDR3 DNA reads as TGCGCCAGCAGCCACGGGACTAGCGGGGCCTACAATGAGCAGTTCTTC. The encoded protein is CASSHGTSGAYNEQFF.

This rearrangement joins TRBV7-9 to TRBJ2-5, with D perhaps matching TRBD1 (5 bases). V lost 1 base and J lost 3, with 6 bases in between. This CDR3 spans 13 amino acids. Germline V gene data show CDR1 as SEHNR and CDR2 as FQNEAQ (reference sequence). Written as DNA, the CDR3 is TGTGCCAGCAGCTTAGTAGGGGAAGAGACCCAGTACTTC. Residues: CASSLVGEETQYF.

The chain links TRBV7-6 to TRBJ2-2; D remains unclear. The CDR3 contains 16 residues. Germline CDR1 reads SGHVS; CDR2 reads FNYEAQ. V gave up 1 base and J gave up 0 bases, with 9 bases separating them. The CDR3 bases are TGTGCCAGCAGCTTAGAGTTGGCCGCGAACACCGGGGAGCTGTTTTTT. Protein product: CASSLELAANTGELFF. Full variable domain (missing parts from reference TRBV7-6 and TRBJ2-2): GAGVSQSPRYKVTKRGQDVALRCDPISGHVSLYWYRQALGQGPEFLTYFNYEAQQDKSGLPNDRFSAERPEGSISTLTIQRTEQRDSAMYRCASSLELAANTGELFFGEGSRLTVL.

The V gene is TRBV5-1, the J gene TRBJ1-2; D remains unclear. The V end lost 0 bases, the J end lost 6 bases, and 12 bases lay between the germline ends. The CDR3 runs to 14 residues. CDR1 is SGHRS and CDR2 is YFSETQ in the germline V gene. The CDR3 loop reads CASSLGILMDGYTF. For the CDR3, the DNA is TGCGCCAGCAGCTTGGGAATCCTAATGGATGGCTACACCTTC.

The chain recombines TRBV7-9 with TRBJ2-7; the D is unclear. Trimming removed 4 bases at V and 4 bases at J, with 8 bases between. CDR1 is SEHNR and CDR2 is FQNEAQ in the germline V gene (reference sequence). The CDR3 is made up of 12 amino acids. The CDR3 reads CASSSQVYEQYF. The CDR3 DNA reads as TGTGCCAGCAGCTCTCAGGTTTACGAGCAGTACTTC.

In this sample, this clone turned up once. The J gene is TRBJ1-3, the V gene TRBV4-2; a weak D match, TRBD1 (5 bases). V was trimmed by 1 base and J by 0 bases, leaving 10 bases between them. Per the germline V gene, CDR1 is LGHNA and CDR2 is YNFKEQ. This CDR3 region has 16 residues. As DNA, the CDR3 is TGTGCCAGCAGCCAAGGGACAAGGAGCTCTGGAAACACCATATATTTT. As protein: CASSQGTRSSGNTIYF.

CDR3 coding DNA: TGTGCCAGCAGTCGGGTTCTAGCCAAGGACAGCCACTTCTTC. Translation gives CASSRVLAKDSHFF. The chain combines TRBV2 with TRBJ2-1, with a possible D match to TRBD1 (6 bases). Trimming took off 5 bases at V and 16 bases at J, with 24 bases between the two ends. Germline V CDR1 and CDR2: SNHLY, FYNNEI. This CDR3 comprises 14 residues.

The chain employs TRBV6-6 and TRBJ1-1, with D tentatively TRBD1 (6 bases). The V gene's germline CDR1 is MNHNY and CDR2 SVGAGI (reference sequence). V was trimmed by 10 bases and J by 5 bases, leaving 11 bases between them. The CDR3 spans 11 residues. CDR3 loop: CAIRTGTEAFF. The CDR3 DNA is TGTGCCATACGAACAGGGACTGAAGCTTTCTTT.

This clone was observed a few times. The V call is TRBV2, the J call TRBJ1-2, with D maybe TRBD1 (6 bases). V was cut by 6 bases and J by 7 bases, with 9 bases left in between. Germline V gene data show CDR1 as SNHLY and CDR2 as FYNNEI. The CDR3 spans 11 residues. CDR3 in amino acids: CASRDRSGYTF. Here the CDR3 DNA reads TGTGCCAGCAGAGACAGGTCTGGCTACACCTTC.

The gene calls are TRBV5-1 and TRBJ2-1; 13 bases align to TRBD2. The CDR3 is 15 residues long. Germline CDR1 is SGHRS and CDR2 is YFSETQ. The J segment lost 4 bases and the V segment lost 4 bases, leaving 2 bases of the junction unmatched. CDR3 bases: TGCGCCAGCAGCCCGGGACTAGCGGGGTACAATGAGCAGTTCTTC. Residues: CASSPGLAGYNEQFF.

The rearrangement links TRBV7-2 to TRBJ1-4; D is possibly TRBD1 (5 bases). V shed 5 bases and J shed 7 bases, with 23 bases lying between them. This CDR3 comprises 17 residues. Germline CDR1 is SGHTA and CDR2 is FQGNSA. CDR3 amino acids: CASSLRFWRGAGEKLFF. The CDR3 nucleotides read TGTGCCAGCAGCCTTAGGTTTTGGAGGGGCGCAGGTGAAAAACTGTTTTTT.

This clone was seen once. This rearrangement joins TRBV18 to TRBJ1-3, with a possible D match to TRBD1 (6 bases). CDR1 is KGHSH and CDR2 is LQKENI in the germline V gene. Trimming removed 6 bases from V and 6 bases from J, with 15 bases in between. This CDR3 has 14 amino acids. CDR3 region: CASSPRDKENTIYF. The CDR3 DNA reads as TGTGCCAGCTCCCCCCGGGACAAAGAAAACACCATATATTTT.

V and J are TRBV5-1 and TRBJ1-5, with 7 bases matching TRBD1. CDR3 length equals 20 residues. Germline V gene sequence: CDR1 SGHRS, CDR2 YFSETQ. J was trimmed by 0 bases and V by 4 bases; bases with no gene match: 19. CDR3 bases: TGCGCCAGCAGCAACGACAGAAAAGACAGGGCGACCTATAGCAATCAGCCCCAGCATTTT. It codes for CASSNDRKDRATYSNQPQHF.

The chain couples TRBV5-1 to TRBJ2-5; D is possibly TRBD2 (5 bases). Germline V gives CDR1 SGHRS, CDR2 YFSETQ. V lost 2 bases and J 5 bases, leaving 10 bases between the germline ends. This CDR3 region has 13 residues. Written as DNA, the CDR3 is TGCGCCAGCAGCTTCACTCCGGGGGAGACCCAGTACTTC. It yields the protein CASSFTPGETQYF. Supplemented by reference TRBV5-1 and TRBJ2-5, the full variable domain reads KAGVTQTPRYLIKTRGQQVTLSCSPISGHRSVSWYQQTPGQGLQFLFEYFSETQRNKGNFPGRFSGRQFSNSRSEMNVSTLELGDSALYLCASSFTPGETQYFGPGTRLLVL.

The chain couples TRBV7-2 to TRBJ2-5, with 12 bases that match TRBD2. From germline, CDR1 is SGHTA and CDR2 FQGNSA. The CDR3 consists of 16 residues. Trimming at V came to 1 base and at J to 4 bases, leaving 4 bases not matched to a gene. The CDR3 DNA reads TGTGCCAGCAGCTTAGTTCTAGCGGGGGGGGTAGAGACCCAGTACTTC. This encodes CASSLVLAGGVETQYF.

The chain links TRBV27 to TRBJ2-1, with 8 bases fitting TRBD2. CDR1 and CDR2 from the germline V gene are MNHEY and SMNVEV (reference sequence). The CDR3 contains 17 residues. The V and J ends lost 4 bases and 8 bases, in that order; junction bases with no gene match: 16. In DNA, the CDR3 is TGTGCCAGCAGTTCGAGTGGGGCGGGGGGTACTCGGTATGAGCAGTTCTTC. As protein: CASSSSGAGGTRYEQFF.

This chain links TRBV12-5 with TRBJ2-1, with 11 bases lining up with TRBD2. There are 14 residues in the CDR3. The V gene end was trimmed by 5 bases and the J gene end by 4 bases; junction bases not matched to a gene: 1. The germline CDR1 and CDR2 sequences are LGHNT and FRNRAP. CDR3 nucleotide sequence: TGTGCTAGTGGTCCTAGCGGGGGGTACAATGAGCAGTTCTTC. It encodes CASGPSGGYNEQFF.

Here the CDR3 reads CASSQTGFSYEQYF. In DNA form, the CDR3 reads TGCGCCAGCAGCCAGACGGGATTCTCCTACGAGCAGTACTTC. This chain joins TRBV4-1 and TRBJ2-7; weak D call: TRBD2 (5 bases). Germline CDR1 is MGHRA and CDR2 is YSYEKL. The CDR3 runs 14 residues. Trimming shortened V by 3 bases and J by 0 bases, and 9 bases separated the two germline ends.

Here the CDR3 DNA reads TGTGCCAGCAGCTTAACCCCACCCCCCGGACATAACACCGGGGAGCTGTTTTTT. This encodes CASSLTPPPGHNTGELFF. The gene calls are TRBV7-8 and TRBJ2-2, with D possibly being TRBD1 (5 bases). Between the trimmed V and J ends, which lost 2 bases and 2 bases, there was a span of 18 bases. Germline V lookup: CDR1 SGHVS, CDR2 FQNEAQ. There are 18 residues in the CDR3.

This clone was detected only a few times. V and J are TRBV14 and TRBJ1-1; 7 bases match TRBD1. Germline CDR1 is SGHDN and CDR2 is FVKESK. CDR3 size: 15 residues. V lost 4 bases, J lost 0 bases, and 5 bases stayed unmatched. Here the CDR3 DNA reads TGTGCCAGCAGCCCTCGACAGGGCCTGAACACTGAAGCTTTCTTT. Protein: CASSPRQGLNTEAFF.